The source of this TCR beta chain is a study of graft-versus-host responses after intestinal transplantation. Across the study: Every recipient underwent anti-thymocyte globulin induction, then tacrolimus and steroids for three to four years.

Trimming took off 5 bases at V and 7 bases at J, with 9 bases between the two ends. Germline loops: CDR1 SGHAT, CDR2 FQDESV (reference sequence). The CDR3 is 12 residues long. TCRdb's copy holds only in-frame clones and misses some; the assay was immunoSEQ multiplex PCR. The repertoire includes some 8,000 clones, roughly 97% of them detected once, and just under 0.25% sits in the top ten. This chain uses TRBV11-1 with TRBJ2-1; D not resolved. The sequencing here drew on PBMCs, taken 23 days after intestinal transplant. The receptor was isolated from a human patient who received an intestinal transplant, so some T cells may come from the graft donor. DNA for the CDR3: TGTGCCAGCAGCCGAAACGGGAATGAGCAGTTCTTC. Protein sequence: CASSRNGNEQFF.